This T cell receptor (beta chain) appears in the sequencing data of a study of spatial heterogeneity in lung cancer. Stated time point: blood at routine non-recurrence follow-up after resection. One entry per CDR3 protein results from TCRdb running MiXCR on the 5' RACE reads. The sample contains 50,000 or so distinct CDR3 sequences, around 11% of which appear only once. The V gene's germline CDR1 is ENHRY and CDR2 SYGVKD. The ends were cut back, 11 bases at V and 2 bases at J, with 20 bases in the middle. The CDR3 has 15 amino acids. This clonotype was seen a handful of times. The source of this sequence is a male donor with early-stage non-small cell lung cancer. This specimen consisted of PBMCs, obtained at follow-up. The chain uses TRBV10-3 and TRBJ2-3; tentatively, D is TRBD2 (6 bases). CDR3 amino acids: CASRGGADYTDTQYF. CDR3 nucleotide sequence: TGTGCCTCTCGAGGTGGAGCGGACTACACAGATACGCAGTATTTT.